The following is a TCR beta chain sequence with its context. The antigen remains undetermined. V lost 4 bases, J lost 6 bases, and 8 bases stayed unmatched. Germline V gene sequence: CDR1 SGHRS, CDR2 YFSETQ. This CDR3 spans 16 amino acids. The PCR was carried out with 60 Vbeta primers and 13 Jbeta primers. Assay: immunoSEQ multiplex PCR; the TCRdb copy retains only in-frame clones and omits some. The table lists around 140,000 clones, over 70% of them singletons. Despite likely unrecorded immune exposures, the donors were nominally healthy at the time of sampling. This entry is derived from a study of cytomegalovirus exposure and HLA in healthy donors. Findings and limits, study-wide: The likely explanation for a cluster of highly shared sequence variants was sequencing artifact. Altogether, about 160 TCR beta chains were recorded as cytomegalovirus-associated. Immune exposure was documented only through CMV serostatus.

Sequenced sample: PBMCs. The sequence was collected from a woman in her late teens or twenties in good health and CMV-seronegative. The chain employs TRBV5-1 and TRBJ2-3; 13 bases map to TRBD2. The CDR3 here is CASSAGGLAGADTQYF. The CDR3 DNA is TGCGCCAGCAGCGCCGGCGGACTAGCGGGAGCCGATACGCAGTATTTT.